One T cell receptor (beta chain) is described in this entry. One Seattle source followed patients from active infection through their disease course. Germline trimming cut 6 bases from V and 0 bases from J; bases unmatched to any gene: 4. This CDR3 is 14 amino acids long. Germline-derived CDR1 and CDR2 are SNHLY and FYNNEI. Source study methods: For nucleated cells, counts were estimated from reference gene primer amplification. This table comes from immunoSEQ multiplex PCR, and its TCRdb copy is limited to in-frame clones, with some not included. From that table come the V and J calls and clone size; the DNA was used to work out D and trimming. The sample includes some 48,000 clones, more than 85% seen only once; the top ten take 0.9% to 1.1%. This entry comes from a study of blood T cell repertoires in COVID-19. The wider study: The United States, Italy and Spain supplied acute and convalescent COVID-19 samples. Nucleic acid was either cDNA or gDNA, and it came from T cells, B-cell-depleted T cells, or PBMCs.

The rearrangement uses TRBV2 and TRBJ1-1; 7 bases agree with TRBD1. Sequences were obtained from peripheral blood. This sequence was found in a man in his 60s with COVID-19, enrolled during active disease. CDR3: CASRSDRVNTEAFF. Here the CDR3 DNA reads TGTGCCAGCAGGTCTGACAGGGTGAACACTGAAGCTTTCTTT. Full variable domain (rest looked up from reference TRBV2 and TRBJ1-1): EPEVTQTPSHQVTQMGQEVILRCVPISNHLYFYWYRQILGQKVEFLVSFYNNEISEKSEIFDDQFSVERPDGSNFTLKIRSTKLEDSAMYFCASRSDRVNTEAFFGQGTRLTVV.